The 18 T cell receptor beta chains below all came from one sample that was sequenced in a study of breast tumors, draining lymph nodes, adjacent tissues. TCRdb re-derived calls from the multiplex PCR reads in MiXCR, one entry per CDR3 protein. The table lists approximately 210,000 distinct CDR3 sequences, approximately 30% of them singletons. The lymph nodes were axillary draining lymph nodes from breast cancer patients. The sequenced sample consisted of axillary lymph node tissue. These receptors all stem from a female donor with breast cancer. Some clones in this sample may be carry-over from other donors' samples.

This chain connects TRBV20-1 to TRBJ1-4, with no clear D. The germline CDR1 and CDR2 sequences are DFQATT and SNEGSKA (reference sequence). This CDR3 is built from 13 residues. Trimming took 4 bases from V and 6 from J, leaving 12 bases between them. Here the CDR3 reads CSATGSGYEKLFF. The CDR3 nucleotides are TGCAGTGCTACCGGTAGCGGGTATGAAAAACTGTTTTTT.

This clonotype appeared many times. The CDR3 DNA sequence: TGTGCCAGCAGTGAGTCGGGGCGAGGGACCAATCAGCCCCAGCATTTT. It translates to CASSESGRGTNQPQHF. The genes are TRBV12-3 or TRBV12-4 and TRBJ1-5; D is perhaps TRBD1 (5 bases). V was cut by 5 bases and J by 3 bases, with 17 bases left in between. This CDR3 region has 16 residues.

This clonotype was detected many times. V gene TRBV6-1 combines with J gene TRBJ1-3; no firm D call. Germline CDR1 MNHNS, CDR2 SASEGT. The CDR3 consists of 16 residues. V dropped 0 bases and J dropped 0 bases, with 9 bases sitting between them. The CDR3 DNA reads TGTGCCAGCAGTGAAGCGCTCGGAAGCTCTGGAAACACCATATATTTT. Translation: CASSEALGSSGNTIYF.

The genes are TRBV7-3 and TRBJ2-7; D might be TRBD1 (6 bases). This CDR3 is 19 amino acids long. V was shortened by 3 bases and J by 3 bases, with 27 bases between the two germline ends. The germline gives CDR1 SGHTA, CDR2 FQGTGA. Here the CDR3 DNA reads TGTGCCAGCAGCTTCGATTCTGCCAGCTCCCGGGACATCCTCTACGAGCAGTACTTC. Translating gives CASSFDSASSRDILYEQYF.

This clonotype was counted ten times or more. CDR3 sequence reads: CASSQEKGGQLNTEAFF. Here the CDR3 DNA reads TGTGCCAGCAGCCAAGAAAAGGGGGGACAGTTGAACACTGAAGCTTTCTTT. The chain uses TRBV3-1 and TRBJ1-1; the match to TRBD1 covers 7 bases. The CDR3 runs to 17 residues. Germline CDR1 is LGHDT and CDR2 is YNNKEL (reference sequence). Trimming took 0 bases from V and 0 from J; bases not matched to a gene: 7.

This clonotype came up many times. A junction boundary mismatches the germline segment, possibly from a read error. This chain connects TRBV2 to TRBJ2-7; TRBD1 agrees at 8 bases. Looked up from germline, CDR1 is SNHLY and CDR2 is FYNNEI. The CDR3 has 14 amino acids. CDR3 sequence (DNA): TGTGCCAGCAGGGGACCAGGGGGCTCCCACGAGCAGTACTTC. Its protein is CASRGPGGSHEQYF.

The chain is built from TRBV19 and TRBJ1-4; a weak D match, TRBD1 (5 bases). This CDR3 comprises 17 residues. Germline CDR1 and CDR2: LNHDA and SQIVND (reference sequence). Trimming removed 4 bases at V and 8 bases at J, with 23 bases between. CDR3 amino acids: CASSRTTTRAIGEKLFF. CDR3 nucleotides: TGTGCCAGTAGTAGGACTACAACCAGGGCGATCGGGGAAAAACTGTTTTTT.

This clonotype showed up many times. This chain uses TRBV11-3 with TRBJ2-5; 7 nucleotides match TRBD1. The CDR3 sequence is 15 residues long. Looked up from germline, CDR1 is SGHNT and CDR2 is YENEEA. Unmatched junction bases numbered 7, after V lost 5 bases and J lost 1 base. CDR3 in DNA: TGTGCCAGCAGCCCGGGGACAGCTGTCCAAGAGACCCAGTACTTC. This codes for CASSPGTAVQETQYF.

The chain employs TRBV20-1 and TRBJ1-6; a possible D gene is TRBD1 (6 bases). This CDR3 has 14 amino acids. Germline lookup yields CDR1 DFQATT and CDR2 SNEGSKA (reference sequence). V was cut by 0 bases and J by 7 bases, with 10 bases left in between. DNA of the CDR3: TGCAGTGCTAGAGATCAGGGGCGGAATTCACCCCTCCACTTT. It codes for CSARDQGRNSPLHF.

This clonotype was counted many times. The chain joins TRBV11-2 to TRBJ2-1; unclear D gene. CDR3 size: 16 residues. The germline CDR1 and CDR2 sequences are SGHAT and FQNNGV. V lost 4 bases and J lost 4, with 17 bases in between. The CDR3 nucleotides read TGTGCCAGCAGCTCACCCTTACCGGGTACATACAATGAGCAGTTCTTC. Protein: CASSSPLPGTYNEQFF.

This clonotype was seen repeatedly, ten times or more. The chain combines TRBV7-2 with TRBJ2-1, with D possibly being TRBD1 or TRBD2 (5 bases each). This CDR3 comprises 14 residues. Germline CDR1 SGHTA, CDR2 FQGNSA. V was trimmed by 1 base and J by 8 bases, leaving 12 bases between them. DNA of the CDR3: TGTGCCAGCAGCTTAGGGGGACCAGAAGATGAGCAGTTCTTC. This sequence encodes CASSLGGPEDEQFF.

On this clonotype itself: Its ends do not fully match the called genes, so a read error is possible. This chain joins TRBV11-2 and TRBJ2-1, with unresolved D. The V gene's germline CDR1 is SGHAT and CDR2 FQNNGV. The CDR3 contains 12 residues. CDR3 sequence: CASSLVGNAQLF. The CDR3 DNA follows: TGTGCCAGCAGCTTAGTCGGCAATGCGCAGCTCTTC. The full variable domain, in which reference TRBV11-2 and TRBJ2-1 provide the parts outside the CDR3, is EAGVAQSPRYKIIEKRQSVAFWCNPISGHATLYWYQQILGQGPKLLIQFQNNGVVDDSQLPKDRFSAERLKGVDSTLKIQPAKLEDSAVYLCASSLVGNAQLFGPGTRLTVL.

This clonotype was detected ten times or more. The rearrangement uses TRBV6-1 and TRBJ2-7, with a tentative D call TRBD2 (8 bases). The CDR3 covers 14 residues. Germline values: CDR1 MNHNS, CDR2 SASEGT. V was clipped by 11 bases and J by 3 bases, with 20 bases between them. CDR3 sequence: CAVGRGPGYYEQYF. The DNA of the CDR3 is TGTGCCGTCGGGAGGGGGCCTGGGTACTACGAGCAGTACTTC.

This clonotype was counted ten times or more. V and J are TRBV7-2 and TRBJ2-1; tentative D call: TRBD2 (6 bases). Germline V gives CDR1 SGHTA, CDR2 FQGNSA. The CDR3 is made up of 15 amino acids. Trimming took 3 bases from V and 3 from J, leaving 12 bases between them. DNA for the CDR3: TGTGCCAGCAGCTTGGGACTTAGCCTCTACAATGAGCAGTTCTTC. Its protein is CASSLGLSLYNEQFF. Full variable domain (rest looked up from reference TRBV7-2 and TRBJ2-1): GAGVSQSPSNKVTEKGKDVELRCDPISGHTALYWYRQSLGQGLEFLIYFQGNSAPDKSGLPSDRFSAERTGGSVSTLTIQRTQQEDSAVYLCASSLGLSLYNEQFFGPGTRLTVL.

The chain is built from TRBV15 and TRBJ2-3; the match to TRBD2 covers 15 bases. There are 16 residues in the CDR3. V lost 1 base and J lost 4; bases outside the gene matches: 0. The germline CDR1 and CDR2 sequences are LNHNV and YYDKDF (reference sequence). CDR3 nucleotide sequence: TGTGCCACCAGCAGAGGGACTAGCGGGGGGGCAGATACGCAGTATTTT. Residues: CATSRGTSGGADTQYF.

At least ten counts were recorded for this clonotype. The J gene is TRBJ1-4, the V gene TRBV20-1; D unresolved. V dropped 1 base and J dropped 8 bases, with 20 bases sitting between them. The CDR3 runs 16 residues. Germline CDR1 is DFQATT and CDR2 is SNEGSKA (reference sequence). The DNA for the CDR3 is TGCAGTGCTAGAGTGACTAGCGGGATCGGCGGGGAAAAACTGTTTTTT. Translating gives CSARVTSGIGGEKLFF.

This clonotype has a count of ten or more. This chain's CDR3 is CASRLAENTDTQYF. DNA for the CDR3: TGTGCCAGCAGACTAGCGGAGAACACAGATACGCAGTATTTT. The V gene is TRBV12-3 or TRBV12-4, the J gene TRBJ2-3; 8 bases are shared with TRBD2. This CDR3 comprises 14 residues. Trimming at V came to 6 bases and at J to 2 bases, leaving 4 bases not matched to a gene.

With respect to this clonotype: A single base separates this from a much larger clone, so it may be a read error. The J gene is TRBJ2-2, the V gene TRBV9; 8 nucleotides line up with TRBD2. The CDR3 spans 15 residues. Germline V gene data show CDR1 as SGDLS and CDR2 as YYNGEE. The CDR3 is CASSVVGRGGGEPFF. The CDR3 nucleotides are TGTGCCAGCAGCGTAGTGGGCCGGGGGGGCGGGGAGCCGTTTTTT.